This T cell receptor (beta chain) appears in the sequencing data of a study of T-cell memory formation after mild COVID-19. This clonotype appeared a few times. TCRdb passed the 5' RACE reads through MiXCR, listing each CDR3 protein once. The data show 400,000 or so distinct CDR3 sequences, 20% seen once. The sequenced material came from PBMCs or a T cell subset sorted from them (not recorded which). This TCR came from an adult woman who had mild COVID-19 (a few samples of this study predate the infection). Cell type and time point are not known.

CDR3 nucleotide sequence: TGTGCCAGCAGCCCGTTGGGTGTCGGCAATCAGCCCCAGCATTTT. Protein: CASSPLGVGNQPQHF. V is TRBV3-1 and J is TRBJ1-5; the D is unclear. The CDR3 spans 15 residues. Germline lookup yields CDR1 LGHDT and CDR2 YNNKEL (reference sequence). Trimming took off 4 bases at V and 2 bases at J, with 12 bases between the two ends.